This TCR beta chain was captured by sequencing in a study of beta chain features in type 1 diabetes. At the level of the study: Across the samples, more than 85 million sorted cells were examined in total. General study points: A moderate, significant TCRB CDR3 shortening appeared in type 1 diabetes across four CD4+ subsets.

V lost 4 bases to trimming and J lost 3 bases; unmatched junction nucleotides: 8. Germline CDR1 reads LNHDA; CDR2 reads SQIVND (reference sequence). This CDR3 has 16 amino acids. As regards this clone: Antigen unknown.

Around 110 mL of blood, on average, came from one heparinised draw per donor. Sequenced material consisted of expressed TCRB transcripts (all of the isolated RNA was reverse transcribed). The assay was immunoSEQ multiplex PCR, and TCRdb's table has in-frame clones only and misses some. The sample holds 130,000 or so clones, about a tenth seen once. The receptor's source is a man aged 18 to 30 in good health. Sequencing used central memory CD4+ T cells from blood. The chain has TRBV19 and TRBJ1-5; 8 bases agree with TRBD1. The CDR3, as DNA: TGTGCCAGTAGTACCACGACAGGGGCTAACAATCAGCCCCAGCATTTT. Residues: CASSTTTGANNQPQHF.